This T cell receptor beta chain was observed in a study of blood T cell repertoires in COVID-19 (dated by TCRdb to the early 2020s). For the wider study: Samples from collaborators originated in the United States, Italy and Spain and spanned both the acute and convalescent phases of COVID-19. Samples came from the ongoing ImmuneRACE study (first 160 participants) plus 1,254 subjects from 6 global collaborators. A freely available public database, intended as a resource for researchers studying the immune response to SARS-CoV-2, is where the repertoires were released. The dataset comprised deeply sampled blood TCRbeta repertoires from subjects exposed to, actively infected with, or recovered from COVID-19. HLA class I and class II types, where available, came from metadata supplied by the sample provider rather than from assay-based typing. The sample metadata nearly always contained a de-identified subject ID, COVID-19 status, age in years and sex. The material from the prospective study consisted of cDNA or gDNA derived from T cells, B-cell-depleted T cells, or PBMCs.

The immunoSEQ Assay, a bias-controlled multiplex PCR, was used to amplify TCRbeta CDR3 regions from genomic DNA. Per the source publication's procedure: Nucleated cell counts per sample were estimated from amplification of reference gene primers within the assay. To quantify the absolute abundance of each unique TCRbeta CDR3 rearrangement, sequence reads were collapsed and filtered. For each sample, productive Simpson clonality was calculated as the square root of Simpson's diversity index over productive rearrangements. TCRdb retrieved this table from immuneACCESS and kept in-frame rearrangements only. Not all clones are present; in checked studies, unresolved V genes account for under half, and no reason is known for the remainder. V and J calls and clone size are those listed in that table; D and trimming were worked out from the DNA. Counted in this sample were a few hundred thousand clones; about 90% of them appeared once. In total, the top ten clones hold about 0.6% of the sample.

In the prospective study, participants were roughly 18 to 95 years old, resided in fewer than 25 geographic areas of the United States, and were enrolled through a virtual design. To assign participants to cohorts, the prospective study relied on clinical history that participants themselves reported in a screening survey and a study questionnaire. Recovered participants in ImmuneRACE Cohort 3 were defined by two consecutive negative NP/OP PCR tests, clearance by a healthcare professional, or resolution of symptoms. In the prospective study, whole blood, serum and a nasopharyngeal or oropharyngeal swab were collected from each participant by mobile phlebotomists. Prospective study participants could optionally give additional blood draws and questionnaires over an approximately two-month period. Blood samples from the prospective study were shipped frozen or at room temperature prior to DNA extraction.

On this clone: The antigen it binds to is not known. It has no much larger one-base neighbor in the sample; base qualities were not kept.

The investigation overall reported the following: How much clinical and demographic metadata was included differed by source and by participant, and the metadata was provided uncurated.

This TCR derives from a man aged 18 to 29 who had recovered from COVID-19. The material sequenced was PBMCs or T cells enriched from blood (not recorded which).

The CDR3 sequence is CASSYPYPPQGLVNTEAFF. The bases read TGCGCCAGCAGTTACCCCTACCCCCCACAGGGGTTGGTGAACACTGAAGCTTTCTTT. The sequence links TRBV23-1 to TRBJ1-1, and TRBD1 aligns with 7 junction nucleotides. TRBV23-1 is an ORF, with its function uncertain. The V end gives up 5 bases and the J end 0 bases, leaving 18 bases in the junction not matched to a gene. The CDR3 starts with the cysteine, ends with the phenylalanine, and has 19 residues. Of the read, only the CDR3 DNA is kept; its 57 bases are in frame from base 1.